The 6 T cell receptor beta chains presented below share a single source sample, sequenced in a study of T cells after yellow fever vaccination. One entry per CDR3 protein, called by TCRdb with MiXCR from the 5' RACE reads. The sample holds hundreds of thousands of distinct CDR3 sequences; approximately 10% are singletons and the top ten take roughly 18%. Sequenced material: PBMCs, taken on the day of the first yellow fever vaccination. The receptors were gathered from a young man who received the YFV17D yellow fever vaccine.

This rearrangement joins TRBV5-1 to TRBJ1-1; TRBD1 matches 11 bases. Trimming took 5 bases from V and 0 from J; bases not matched to a gene: 9. CDR3 size: 17 residues. Germline CDR1 SGHRS, CDR2 YFSETQ. CDR3 sequence reads: CASRDGTGGSLNTEAFF. CDR3 in DNA: TGCGCCAGCAGGGACGGGACAGGGGGGTCCCTGAACACTGAAGCTTTCTTT.

This chain uses TRBV7-2 with TRBJ2-2; TRBD2 aligns across 7 bases. After removal of 5 bases from V and 6 bases from J, the junction contained 9 bases not matched to a gene. Germline assignment: CDR1 SGHTA and CDR2 FQGNSA. The CDR3 runs to 15 residues. DNA of the CDR3: TGTGCCAGCAGCCCAACGGGGGGAAGCGCCGGGGAGCTGTTTTTT. This sequence encodes CASSPTGGSAGELFF. The full variable domain, completed using reference TRBV7-2 and TRBJ2-2, is GAGVSQSPSNKVTEKGKDVELRCDPISGHTALYWYRQSLGQGLEFLIYFQGNSAPDKSGLPSDRFSAERTGGSVSTLTIQRTQQEDSAVYLCASSPTGGSAGELFFGEGSRLTVL.

This clonotype was observed a handful of times. The chain links TRBV7-9 to TRBJ1-2, with no clear D. The CDR3 extends over 15 amino acids. V lost 4 bases and J lost 4, with 16 bases in between. The germline V gene has CDR1 SEHNR and CDR2 FQNEAQ (reference sequence). CDR3 region: CASSSLKTDTYGYTF. The CDR3 nucleotides read TGTGCCAGCAGCTCGCTCAAGACGGATACCTATGGCTACACCTTC.

This clonotype has more than one count but fewer than ten. The chain links TRBV6-1 to TRBJ1-2, with TRBD1 as a possible D gene (5 bases). Trimming stripped 2 bases from V and 4 bases from J, with 8 bases between. This CDR3 has 13 amino acids. Per the germline V gene, CDR1 is MNHNS and CDR2 is SASEGT. In DNA form, the CDR3 reads TGTGCCAGCAGTGAACAGGGCCCCTATGGCTACACCTTC. This encodes CASSEQGPYGYTF.

This clonotype was seen a few times. The chain couples TRBV27 to TRBJ2-3; 13 positions match TRBD2. J gave up 4 bases and V 5 bases, and 6 bases lay outside the gene matches. The length of the CDR3 is 16 residues. In germline, CDR1 is MNHEY, CDR2 SMNVEV (reference sequence). The CDR3 nucleotides are TGTGCCAGCAGTATCCAACTAGCGGGGGGGCCAGATACGCAGTATTTT. Amino acids: CASSIQLAGGPDTQYF.

This chain joins TRBV28 and TRBJ1-1; D is ambiguous. V lost 8 bases and J lost 1, with 14 bases in between. The CDR3 length is 14 residues. Germline lookup yields CDR1 MDHEN and CDR2 SYDVKM. CDR3 coding DNA: TGTGCCAGCTCGTCAAGGCCGGCGAACACTGAAGCTTTCTTT. This sequence encodes CASSSRPANTEAFF.